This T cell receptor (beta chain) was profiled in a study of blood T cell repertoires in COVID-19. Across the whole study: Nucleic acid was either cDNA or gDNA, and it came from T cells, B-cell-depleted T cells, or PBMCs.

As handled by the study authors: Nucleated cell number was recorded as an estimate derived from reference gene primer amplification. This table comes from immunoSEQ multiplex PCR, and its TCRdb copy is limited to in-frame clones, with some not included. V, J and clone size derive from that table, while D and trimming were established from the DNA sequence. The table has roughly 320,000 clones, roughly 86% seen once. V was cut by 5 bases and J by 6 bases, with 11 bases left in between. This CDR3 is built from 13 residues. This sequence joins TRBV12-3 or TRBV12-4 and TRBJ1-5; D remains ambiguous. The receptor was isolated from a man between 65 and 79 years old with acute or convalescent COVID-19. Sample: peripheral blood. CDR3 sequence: CASSPTRRQPQHF. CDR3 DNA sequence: TGTGCCAGCAGTCCAACACGCCGTCAGCCCCAGCATTTT.